A single sample gave rise to the 19 T cell receptor beta chains below, sequenced in a study of T cell responses to AZD1222 COVID-19 vaccine (dated by TCRdb to the early 2020s). Library preparation employed the immunoSEQ multiplex PCR assay. In TCRdb, the immuneACCESS table is reduced to in-frame sequences with V and J assigned. These tables do not hold every clone; where another copy was compared, an unresolved V gene accounts for under half, and the others remain unexplained. This sample lists nearly 95,000 clones; roughly 90% were detected once. 8% to 9.5% of the sample is in the top ten clones. The intended sense of this specimen's time point label: baseline before first vaccination. The source was peripheral blood, collected on day 0 of AZD1222 vaccination. The receptors were gathered from an adult in good health.

The chain couples TRBV27 to TRBJ2-5; 10 bases are a match to TRBD1. V shed 4 bases and J 7 bases; nucleotides not matched to a gene: 9. This CDR3 comprises 15 residues. The germline gives CDR1 MNHEY, CDR2 SMNVEV (reference sequence). Here the CDR3 reads CASSSLGQGEGTQYF. CDR3 DNA: TGTGCCAGCAGTTCCCTCGGACAGGGGGAAGGGACCCAGTACTTC.

CDR3 region: CASSLTGTSPTDTQYF. CDR3 in DNA: TGTGCCAGCAGCTTAACCGGGACTAGCCCCACAGATACGCAGTATTTT. The chain links TRBV7-3 to TRBJ2-3, with 9 nucleotides matching TRBD2. This CDR3 contains 16 residues. Germline trimming cut 0 bases from V and 2 bases from J; bases unmatched to any gene: 3. Germline loops: CDR1 SGHTA, CDR2 FQGTGA.

This clone is medium-sized (0.01 to 0.1%) in the sample. The chain has TRBV19 and TRBJ1-6; tentative D call: TRBD1 (6 bases). V lost 4 bases, J lost 0 bases, and 13 bases lay in between. Per germline, CDR1 LNHDA and CDR2 SQIVND (reference sequence). This CDR3 spans 17 amino acids. Written as DNA, the CDR3 is TGTGCCAGTAGTACCCCGGACAGAAGCTCCTATAATTCACCCCTCCACTTT. Translated, it gives CASSTPDRSSYNSPLHF.

The chain links TRBV11-1 to TRBJ2-7; the D is unclear. The germline gives CDR1 SGHAT, CDR2 FQDESV (reference sequence). V lost 3 bases and J 3 bases, leaving 12 bases between the germline ends. This CDR3 spans 14 amino acids. CDR3: CASSFEDGDYEQYF. In DNA form, the CDR3 reads TGTGCCAGCAGCTTTGAGGACGGAGACTACGAGCAGTACTTC.

V usage is TRBV15 and J usage is TRBJ2-2, with 9 nucleotides matching TRBD1. This CDR3 is 13 amino acids long. Trimming removed 6 bases from V and 5 bases from J; junction bases left unmatched: 1. CDR1 and CDR2 (germline): LNHNV, YYDKDF (reference sequence). CDR3 protein: CATRGTGTGELFF. For the CDR3, the DNA is TGTGCCACCAGGGGGACAGGGACCGGGGAGCTGTTTTTT.

The chain links TRBV29-1 to TRBJ2-3; D uncertain. Trimming removed 2 bases at V and 5 bases at J, with 8 bases between. Germline CDR1 reads SQVTM; CDR2 reads ANQGSEA. The CDR3 runs 12 residues. CDR3 protein: CSVEKDGDTQYF. CDR3 sequence (DNA): TGCAGCGTTGAAAAGGACGGAGATACGCAGTATTTT.

This chain joins TRBV23-1 and TRBJ2-2; D ambiguous. TRBV23-1 is an open reading frame, and its role is uncertain. V shed 3 bases and J shed 2 bases, with 4 bases lying between them. The CDR3 is 13 amino acids. DNA for the CDR3: TGCGCCAGCAGTCACCCCAACACCGGGGAGCTGTTTTTT. Residues: CASSHPNTGELFF.

The chain joins TRBV18 to TRBJ1-5; unclear D gene. The CDR3 is 18 residues long. The V end was cut by 1 base, the J end by 2 bases, with 18 bases between. Germline loops: CDR1 KGHSH, CDR2 LQKENI. CDR3 sequence reads: CASSPQATGRIRNQPQHF. The CDR3 DNA is TGTGCCAGCTCACCACAAGCGACGGGAAGAATACGCAATCAGCCCCAGCATTTT.

The chain has TRBV5-6 and TRBJ1-2; tentatively, D is TRBD1 (5 bases). The germline V gene has CDR1 SGHDT and CDR2 YYEEEE. The CDR3 length is 13 residues. V was trimmed by 4 bases and J by 7 bases, leaving 14 bases between them. This CDR3 is CASSPGTFPGYTF. The CDR3 DNA reads as TGTGCCAGCAGCCCGGGGACTTTTCCTGGCTACACCTTC.

The chain joins TRBV29-1 to TRBJ1-4; D is possibly TRBD1 (5 bases). Trimming took 4 bases from V and 10 from J, leaving 13 bases between them. The CDR3 extends over 12 amino acids. From germline, CDR1 is SQVTM and CDR2 ANQGSEA. Here the CDR3 reads CSVAGEGVKLFF. DNA for the CDR3: TGCAGCGTTGCGGGGGAAGGCGTAAAACTGTTTTTT. The variable domain in full, with the rest retrieved from reference TRBV29-1 and TRBJ1-4, is SAVISQKPSRDICQRGTSLTIQCQVDSQVTMMFWYRQQPGQSLTLIATANQGSEATYESGFVIDKFPISRPNLTFSTLTVSNMSPEDSSIYLCSVAGEGVKLFFGSGTQLSVL.

This clone was seen a handful of times. J is TRBJ2-1 and V is TRBV10-3; D is possibly TRBD1 or TRBD2 (5 bases each). Per germline, CDR1 ENHRY and CDR2 SYGVKD. The length of the CDR3 is 14 residues. V was pared by 6 bases and J by 10 bases, with 19 bases between. The DNA for the CDR3 is TGTGCCATCAGCGGGACCGGGTCCCGTGGGGAGCAGTTCTTC. Its translation: CAISGTGSRGEQFF.

The rearrangement links TRBV7-2 to TRBJ1-5, with TRBD1 identical over 8 bases. This CDR3 contains 15 residues. Unmatched junction bases numbered 8, after V lost 4 bases and J lost 6 bases. The V gene's germline CDR1 is SGHTA and CDR2 FQGNSA. In nucleotides, the CDR3 is TGTGCCAGCAGCTCCCAGGGGGCGCGGGGTCAGCCCCAGCATTTT. As protein: CASSSQGARGQPQHF.

J is TRBJ1-4 and V is TRBV5-5, with a tentative D call TRBD1 (6 bases). Germline values: CDR1 SGHKS, CDR2 YYEKEE (reference sequence). This CDR3 comprises 15 residues. V lost 3 bases to trimming and J lost 4 bases, with 13 bases between them. CDR3 nucleotide sequence: TGTGCCAGCAGCTCGATAGACAGGCTTAATGAAAAACTGTTTTTT. The encoded protein is CASSSIDRLNEKLFF.

This rearrangement joins TRBV27 to TRBJ2-1; 8 bases agree with TRBD1. Looked up from germline, CDR1 is MNHEY and CDR2 is SMNVEV (reference sequence). Germline trimming cut 9 bases from V and 6 bases from J; bases unmatched to any gene: 10. CDR3 length: 14 amino acids. CDR3: CASTLGTGGNEQFF. DNA for the CDR3: TGTGCCAGTACCCTCGGGACAGGTGGCAATGAGCAGTTCTTC.

The rearrangement links TRBV7-9 to TRBJ2-1; the match to TRBD2 covers 13 bases. Trimming removed 1 base from V and 6 bases from J; junction bases left unmatched: 0. This CDR3 region has 15 residues. The germline CDR1 and CDR2 sequences are SEHNR and FQNEAQ (reference sequence). The CDR3 coding sequence is TGTGCCAGCAGCTTAGGGACTAGCGGGAGCAATGAGCAGTTCTTC. This sequence encodes CASSLGTSGSNEQFF.

The CDR3 nucleotides read TGCAGCGTTGGCGGGACAGGGAATTCACCCCTCCACTTT. Translation gives CSVGGTGNSPLHF. The rearrangement links TRBV29-1 to TRBJ1-6; 9 positions match TRBD1. The germline gives CDR1 SQVTM, CDR2 ANQGSEA. This CDR3 contains 13 residues. The V and J ends lost 4 bases and 7 bases, in that order; junction bases with no gene match: 2.

This chain connects TRBV12-3 or TRBV12-4 to TRBJ1-4; D uncertain. Deletions cut 6 bases from V and 5 bases from J, with 7 bases between. This CDR3 has 12 amino acids. The CDR3 spells CASRRQNEKLFF. CDR3 bases: TGTGCCAGCAGGAGACAAAATGAAAAACTGTTTTTT.

This chain joins TRBV27 and TRBJ2-7, with D perhaps TRBD1 (6 bases). CDR3 length: 13 amino acids. Germline CDR1 and CDR2: MNHEY and SMNVEV (reference sequence). The V end lost 1 base, the J end lost 5 bases, and 9 bases lay between the germline ends. CDR3 nucleotides: TGTGCCAGCAGTTTATTTCAGGGGAACGAGCAGTACTTC. Its protein product is CASSLFQGNEQYF.

The gene calls are TRBV7-9 and TRBJ1-1; TRBD1 is a possible D gene (6 bases). The CDR3 has 12 amino acids. V lost 4 bases and J lost 4, with 7 bases in between. The V gene's germline CDR1 is SEHNR and CDR2 FQNEAQ (reference sequence). The CDR3 nucleotides read TGTGCCAGCAGCTACAGGGTCACTGAAGCTTTCTTT. This translates into CASSYRVTEAFF. Combining the CDR3 with reference TRBV7-9 and TRBJ1-1 gives the whole variable domain DTGVSQNPRHKITKRGQNVTFRCDPISEHNRLYWYRQTLGQGPEFLTYFQNEAQLEKSRLLSDRFSAERPKGSFSTLEIQRTEQGDSAMYLCASSYRVTEAFFGQGTRLTVV.